This T cell receptor beta chain was recovered during a study of T cell responses to AZD1222 COVID-19 vaccine. This clone showed up just a few times. Its antigen is still unknown. In germline, CDR1 is LGHNT, CDR2 FRNRAP. The CDR3 spans 15 residues. V was cut by 0 bases and J by 6 bases, with 12 bases left in between. Some clones are missing from TCRdb's copy, which holds only in-frame ones; the method was immunoSEQ multiplex PCR. The profile covers 160,000 or so clones, with about 92% appearing a single time and around 4.6% taken by the ten largest. General study findings and limits: Vaccine-associated CD4 TCRs ranged over spike, dominating at 160-218 and 743-854. Epitopes outside B.1.351 and B.1.1.7 mutated regions reportedly drew nearly half of spike TCRs. When two AZD1222 doses had been given, Spike-specific TCR breadth and depth rose.

The gene calls are TRBV12-5 and TRBJ1-5; D might be TRBD1 (5 bases). The starting material was peripheral blood, obtained on day 0 of MenACWY control vaccination. This receptor was taken from an adult in good health. Here the CDR3 DNA reads TGTGCTAGTGGTTTGGTAGCGGGGGGAGGTCAGCCCCAGCATTTT. The encoded protein is CASGLVAGGGQPQHF.